Below, 4 T cell receptor beta chains from the same sample are listed, as sequenced in a study of identical twins. TCRdb redid the calling of the 5' RACE reads with MiXCR, one entry per CDR3 protein. The sample yields some 240,000 distinct CDR3 sequences, 10% to 13% seen once. The source material was memory T cells sorted from blood. The receptors were gathered from a man in his fifties or sixties in good health.

This clonotype was found a few times. The chain has TRBV20-1 and TRBJ2-6; 8 bases align to TRBD2. CDR1 and CDR2 (germline): DFQATT, SNEGSKA (reference sequence). V was pared by 5 bases and J by 0 bases, with 6 bases of the junction left unmatched. The length of the CDR3 is 16 residues. CDR3 coding DNA: TGCAGTGCTGCGGGGGGTGGGAGCTCTGGGGCCAACGTCCTGACTTTC. Translating it yields CSAAGGGSSGANVLTF.

On this clonotype itself: At one of its ends the junction is not consistent with the germline gene, which may arise from a read error. The chain employs TRBV7-2 and TRBJ1-6, with D maybe TRBD1 (6 bases). This CDR3 comprises 17 residues. Germline V gene data show CDR1 as SGHTA and CDR2 as FQGNSA. The CDR3 nucleotides are TGTGCCAGCAGCTCGAGAGCCCCGGGACACTATAATTCACCCCTCCCCTTT. It specifies CASSSRAPGHYNSPLPF.

This clonotype was counted many times. The chain couples TRBV10-1 to TRBJ1-3; D gene unclear. Trimming took 10 bases from V and 3 from J, leaving 10 bases between them. This CDR3 region has 12 residues. In germline, CDR1 is WNHNN, CDR2 SYGVQD (reference sequence). CDR3 DNA: TGCGCCAAGAGGGAGATTGGAAACACCATATATTTT. Residues: CAKREIGNTIYF.

This clonotype was seen at least ten times. The chain joins TRBV5-1 to TRBJ1-2, with D uncertain. The CDR3 runs 13 residues. Trimming removed 6 bases at V and 4 bases at J, with 13 bases between. Germline V gene lookup returns CDR1 SGHRS and CDR2 YFSETQ. CDR3 loop: CASKGGPAYGYTF. CDR3 in DNA: TGCGCCAGCAAGGGCGGGCCAGCCTATGGCTACACCTTC.